Detailed here is one TCR beta chain. CDR1 MGHDK and CDR2 SYGVNS come from the germline V gene. Unmatched junction bases numbered 5, after V lost 4 bases and J lost 0 bases. The CDR3 is made up of 15 amino acids. Sequenced by immunoSEQ multiplex PCR; TCRdb stores in-frame clones only, minus some. Here the sample spans about 97,000 clones, about 95% being singletons. The sample originates from a study of technical replicates of blood from a few donors. The chain links TRBV25-1 to TRBJ1-2; 7 bases are shared with TRBD1. Sequenced input: T cells isolated from PBMCs. This clonotype was sampled from a human donor in good health. The CDR3 region is CASSALTGSNYGYTF. Written as DNA, the CDR3 is TGTGCCAGCAGTGCCTTGACAGGGTCTAACTATGGCTACACCTTC.